Shown below are 12 T cell receptor beta chains from a single sample sequenced in a study of PD-1 blockade in classical Hodgkin lymphoma. TCRdb's table, derived via immunoSEQ multiplex PCR, lists solely in-frame clones and lacks some. Among roughly 28,000 clones, roughly 80% were seen once, and the ten largest hold approximately 17%. Time point: cycle 4 day 1 (C4D1), after more than five weeks of nivolumab. All trial patients relapsed after autologous stem cell transplantation. Here the sequenced sample was peripheral blood mononuclear cells (PBMCs), taken before the fourth cycle of nivolumab. The receptors originated from a human donor with classical Hodgkin lymphoma.

The J gene is TRBJ1-6, the V gene TRBV6-1; 10 bases are shared with TRBD1. This CDR3 region has 15 residues. Germline CDR1 reads MNHNS; CDR2 reads SASEGT. The J segment lost 8 bases and the V segment lost 3 bases, leaving 4 bases of the junction unmatched. The CDR3 here is CASSERQGAYSPLHF. The CDR3 bases are TGTGCCAGCAGTGAGAGACAGGGGGCTTATTCACCCCTCCACTTT.

The V call is TRBV10-3, the J call TRBJ2-3, with D uncertain. Looked up from germline, CDR1 is ENHRY and CDR2 is SYGVKD. V was cut by 5 bases and J by 1 base, with 4 bases left in between. The CDR3 sequence is 12 residues long. CDR3 sequence reads: CAISSGTDTQYF. The CDR3 bases are TGTGCCATCAGTTCGGGCACAGATACGCAGTATTTT.

This clone was observed a handful of times. The chain combines TRBV2 with TRBJ2-2; no reliable D call. The V gene's germline CDR1 is SNHLY and CDR2 FYNNEI. V gave up 4 bases and J gave up 6 bases, with 9 bases separating them. The CDR3 extends over 13 amino acids. In DNA form, the CDR3 reads TGTGCCAGCAGTGGCCGTGGGGCCGGGGAGCTGTTTTTT. Translation gives CASSGRGAGELFF.

Judged by abundance, this clone is medium-sized. This chain connects TRBV11-2 to TRBJ2-5; TRBD1 matches 8 bases. CDR3 length: 14 residues. The V gene's germline CDR1 is SGHAT and CDR2 FQNNGV. V shed 8 bases and J 4 bases; nucleotides not matched to a gene: 9. CDR3 nucleotide sequence: TGTGCCAGCGTGGGGCAGGGGGCACGAGAGACCCAGTACTTC. Translated: CASVGQGARETQYF.

The V call is TRBV2, the J call TRBJ1-1; D uncertain. Looked up from germline, CDR1 is SNHLY and CDR2 is FYNNEI. This CDR3 contains 13 residues. With 1 base removed from V and 3 bases from J, the gap between germline ends came to 6 bases. The CDR3 DNA sequence: TGTGCCAGCAGTGAAGAGAATTACACTGAAGCTTTCTTT. Translation: CASSEENYTEAFF.

The chain couples TRBV10-3 to TRBJ1-1; D is uncertain. Looked up from germline, CDR1 is ENHRY and CDR2 is SYGVKD. V dropped 8 bases and J dropped 11 bases, with 15 bases sitting between them. The CDR3 runs 11 residues. CDR3 sequence: CAIGRTPGAFF. In DNA, the CDR3 is TGTGCCATCGGACGGACTCCCGGGGCTTTCTTT.

The CDR3 coding sequence is TGTGCCAGCAGCTTGGTGACAGGGGTCGGGAATGAGCAGTTCTTC. It codes for CASSLVTGVGNEQFF. The chain links TRBV5-6 to TRBJ2-1; 8 bases fit TRBD1. V lost 0 bases and J lost 7; bases outside the gene matches: 6. The V gene's germline CDR1 is SGHDT and CDR2 YYEEEE. The CDR3 length is 15 residues.

The V gene is TRBV6-6, the J gene TRBJ2-5; the D is unclear. The CDR3 loop spans 11 amino acids. CDR1 is MNHNY and CDR2 is SVGAGI in the germline V gene (reference sequence). V shed 0 bases and J shed 8 bases, with 4 bases lying between them. CDR3 nucleotides: TGTGCCAGCAGTTACTCCTACACCCAGTACTTC. Residues: CASSYSYTQYF.

The J gene is TRBJ1-1, the V gene TRBV7-8; TRBD1 is a possible D gene (6 bases). The ends were cut back, 3 bases at V and 2 bases at J, with 10 bases in the middle. This CDR3 contains 14 residues. Germline assignment: CDR1 SGHVS and CDR2 FQNEAQ. The CDR3 loop reads CASSLGHSNTEAFF. The CDR3 coding sequence is TGTGCCAGCAGCTTGGGACACTCAAACACTGAAGCTTTCTTT. Full variable domain (rest looked up from reference TRBV7-8 and TRBJ1-1): GAGVSQSPRYKVAKRGQDVALRCDPISGHVSLFWYQQALGQGPEFLTYFQNEAQLDKSGLPSDRFFAERPEGSVSTLKIQRTQQEDSAVYLCASSLGHSNTEAFFGQGTRLTVV.

The chain recombines TRBV27 with TRBJ2-1; 7 bases line up with TRBD1. V was pared by 4 bases and J by 5 bases, with 5 bases of the junction left unmatched. CDR3 length: 14 residues. Germline loops: CDR1 MNHEY, CDR2 SMNVEV (reference sequence). CDR3 residues: CASSSGTVNNEQFF. CDR3 DNA: TGTGCCAGCAGTTCCGGGACAGTGAACAATGAGCAGTTCTTC.

The chain joins TRBV5-4 to TRBJ1-2; TRBD1 agrees at 10 bases. Germline-derived CDR1 and CDR2 are SGHNT and YYREEE (reference sequence). The CDR3 covers 15 residues. V was pared by 4 bases and J by 7 bases, with 10 bases of the junction left unmatched. The chain's CDR3 is CASSLRTGGLSGYTF. In DNA form, the CDR3 reads TGTGCCAGCAGCCTGCGGACAGGGGGGCTTTCTGGCTACACCTTC.

The chain couples TRBV6-6 to TRBJ2-5; the match to TRBD1 covers 7 bases. Germline V gene sequence: CDR1 MNHNY, CDR2 SVGAGI (reference sequence). This CDR3 contains 15 residues. With V trimmed by 5 bases and J by 2 bases, 8 bases remained unmatched. The CDR3 DNA reads as TGTGCCAGCAGTCTAAACAGGGGCTATCAAGAGACCCAGTACTTC. It specifies CASSLNRGYQETQYF.